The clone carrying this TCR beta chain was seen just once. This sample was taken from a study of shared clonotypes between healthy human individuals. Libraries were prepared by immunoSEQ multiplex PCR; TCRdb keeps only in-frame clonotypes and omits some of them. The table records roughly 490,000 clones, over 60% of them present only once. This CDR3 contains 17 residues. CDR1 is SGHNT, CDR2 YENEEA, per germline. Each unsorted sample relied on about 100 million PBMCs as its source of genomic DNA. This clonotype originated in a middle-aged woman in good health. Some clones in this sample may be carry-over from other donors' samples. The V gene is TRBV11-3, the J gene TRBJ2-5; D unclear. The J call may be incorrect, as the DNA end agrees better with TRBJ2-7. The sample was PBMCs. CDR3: CASSLALGSNASYEQYF. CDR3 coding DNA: TGTGCCAGCAGCTTAGCACTCGGCAGCAACGCCTCCTACGAGCAGTACTTC.